This T cell receptor (beta chain) was retrieved from a study of blood T cell repertoires in COVID-19. Whole-study context: Acute and convalescent COVID-19 samples came from the United States, Italy and Spain. Sources were T cells, B-cell-depleted T cells, or PBMCs; the material itself was cDNA or gDNA.

Authors' analysis steps: The authors estimated nucleated cell counts from reference gene primer amplification. Libraries were prepared by immunoSEQ multiplex PCR; TCRdb keeps only in-frame clonotypes and omits some of them. D and trimming come from the DNA, and the V and J calls and clone size come from that table. The sample shows tens of thousands of clones, under 90% of them seen only once. The CDR3 is made up of 16 amino acids. With 0 bases clipped from V and 3 bases from J, the junction kept 5 bases outside the gene matches. CDR1 MNHEY and CDR2 SVGAGI come from the germline V gene. The chain links TRBV6-5 to TRBJ2-7; TRBD1 agrees at 10 bases. The receptor was derived from a human donor in a cohort sampled during active COVID-19. The source material was peripheral blood. CDR3 bases: TGTGCCAGCAGTTACTCCGGGACAGGGGCGGACTACGAGCAGTACTTC. This translates into CASSYSGTGADYEQYF.